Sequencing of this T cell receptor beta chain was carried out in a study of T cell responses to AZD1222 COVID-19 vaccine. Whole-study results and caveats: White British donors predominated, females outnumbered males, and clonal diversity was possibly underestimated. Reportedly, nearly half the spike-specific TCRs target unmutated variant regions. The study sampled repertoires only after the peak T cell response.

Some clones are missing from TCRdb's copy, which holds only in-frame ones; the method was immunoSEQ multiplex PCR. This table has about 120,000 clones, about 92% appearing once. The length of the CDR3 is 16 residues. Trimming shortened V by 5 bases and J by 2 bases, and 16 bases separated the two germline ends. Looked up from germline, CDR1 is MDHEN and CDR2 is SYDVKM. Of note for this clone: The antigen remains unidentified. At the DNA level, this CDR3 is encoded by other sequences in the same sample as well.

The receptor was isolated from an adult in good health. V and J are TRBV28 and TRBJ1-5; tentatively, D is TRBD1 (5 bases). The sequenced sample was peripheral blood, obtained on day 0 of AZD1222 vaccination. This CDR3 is CASSATRVGRNQPQHF. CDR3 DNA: TGTGCCAGCAGTGCAACCAGGGTGGGGCGCAATCAGCCCCAGCATTTT.